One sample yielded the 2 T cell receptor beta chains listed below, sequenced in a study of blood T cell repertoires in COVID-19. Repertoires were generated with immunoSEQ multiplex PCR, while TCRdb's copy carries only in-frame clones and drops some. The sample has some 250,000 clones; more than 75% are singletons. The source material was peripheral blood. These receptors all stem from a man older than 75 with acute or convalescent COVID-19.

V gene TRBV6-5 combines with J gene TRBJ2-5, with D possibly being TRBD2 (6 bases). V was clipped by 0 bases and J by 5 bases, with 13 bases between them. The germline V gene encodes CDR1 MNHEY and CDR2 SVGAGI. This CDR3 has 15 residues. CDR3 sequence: CASSYSPTGVETQYF. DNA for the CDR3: TGTGCCAGCAGTTACTCCCCGACGGGAGTGGAGACCCAGTACTTC.

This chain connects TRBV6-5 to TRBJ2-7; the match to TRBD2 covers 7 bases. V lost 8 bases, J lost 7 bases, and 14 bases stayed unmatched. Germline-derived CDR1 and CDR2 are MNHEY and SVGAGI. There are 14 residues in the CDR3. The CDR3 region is CASGFSGATGEQYF. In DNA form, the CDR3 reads TGTGCCAGCGGGTTCAGCGGGGCTACGGGGGAGCAGTACTTC.